The rows below give T cell receptor beta chains drawn from one sample of a study of post-analysis software for immune sequencing data. One entry per CDR3 protein results from TCRdb running MiXCR on the PCR reads. The sample includes approximately 260,000 distinct CDR3 sequences, roughly a third seen only once; the top ten take around 4.8%. The sample was blood. The receptors come from a girl aged 10-17 years with multiple sclerosis. Each CDR3 is given with its conserved first and last residue. Fields, in order: J gene, clone size, D gene, V gene, CDR3 DNA, CDR3 protein. D genes are given only for firm matches. Only part of the rows carry a size: once, few, many, or a class if the clone is expanded.

j_call: TRBJ2-1; clone_size: few; d_call: TRBD2; v_call: TRBV20-1; cdr3_nt: TGCAGTGCTTCTGAGCTAGCGGGGGGAGACTACAATGAGCAGTTCTTC; cdr3_aa: CSASELAGGDYNEQFF
j_call: TRBJ2-7; clone_size: .; d_call: TRBD1; v_call: TRBV28; cdr3_nt: TGTGCCAGCAGTTTGGATTACAGGGGCACCGAGCAGTACTTC; cdr3_aa: CASSLDYRGTEQYF
j_call: TRBJ2-5; clone_size: once; d_call: TRBD2; v_call: TRBV5-1; cdr3_nt: TGCGCCAGCAGCTTGCGGACTAGCGGGAGCGGAGAGACCCAGTACTTC; cdr3_aa: CASSLRTSGSGETQYF
j_call: TRBJ1-2; clone_size: many; d_call: .; v_call: TRBV12-2; cdr3_nt: TGTGCAAGTCGCAAGAGGGACTTCCAGGGGAAGACCTATGGCTACACCTTC; cdr3_aa: CASRKRDFQGKTYGYTF
j_call: TRBJ2-5; clone_size: many; d_call: TRBD2; v_call: TRBV5-1; cdr3_nt: TGCGCCAGCAGCTTCCGGGAGGGCGAGACCCAGTACTTC; cdr3_aa: CASSFREGETQYF
j_call: TRBJ1-5; clone_size: .; d_call: .; v_call: TRBV5-1; cdr3_nt: TGCGCCAGCAGCTTGGCCGTGGGAGCACCCCAGCATTTT; cdr3_aa: CASSLAVGAPQHF
j_call: TRBJ1-1; clone_size: few; d_call: .; v_call: TRBV6-2/TRBV6-3; cdr3_nt: TGTGCCAGCAGTTATGGTGCAGGCACTGAAGCTTTCTTT; cdr3_aa: CASSYGAGTEAFF
j_call: TRBJ1-1; clone_size: .; d_call: TRBD1; v_call: TRBV7-9; cdr3_nt: TGTGCCAGCAGCACATTTAGGGGACAGGGGGCAACTGAAGCTTTCTTT; cdr3_aa: CASSTFRGQGATEAFF
j_call: TRBJ2-3; clone_size: many; d_call: .; v_call: TRBV6-1; cdr3_nt: TGTGCCAGCAGTAAAAAAGGGGTTACTAGCACAGATACGCAGTATTTT; cdr3_aa: CASSKKGVTSTDTQYF
j_call: TRBJ2-1; clone_size: few; d_call: .; v_call: TRBV24-1; cdr3_nt: TGTGCCACTGGCCCCACTAGCCGCAATGAGCAGTTCTTC; cdr3_aa: CATGPTSRNEQFF
j_call: TRBJ2-6; clone_size: .; d_call: .; v_call: TRBV4-1; cdr3_nt: TGCGCCAGCAGCCGGGGCGGGGCCCAGTCGCCTGGGGCCAACGTCCTGACTTTC; cdr3_aa: CASSRGGAQSPGANVLTF
j_call: TRBJ2-3; clone_size: many; d_call: .; v_call: TRBV29-1; cdr3_nt: TGCAGCGTTGAAGGACGACAGGCAGATACGCAGTATTTT; cdr3_aa: CSVEGRQADTQYF
j_call: TRBJ1-2; clone_size: many; d_call: .; v_call: TRBV5-5; cdr3_nt: TGTGCCAGCAGCGGATCCCGGGGCTACACCTTC; cdr3_aa: CASSGSRGYTF
j_call: TRBJ1-1; clone_size: many; d_call: TRBD1; v_call: TRBV5-1; cdr3_nt: TGCGCCAGCGGGACAGGGGGCCCTTACACTGAAGCTTTCTTT; cdr3_aa: CASGTGGPYTEAFF
j_call: TRBJ1-2; clone_size: few; d_call: TRBD1; v_call: TRBV7-2; cdr3_nt: TGTGCCAGCAGCTTTGGACAGGTTTACGGCTACACCTTC; cdr3_aa: CASSFGQVYGYTF
j_call: TRBJ2-1; clone_size: many; d_call: .; v_call: TRBV5-1; cdr3_nt: TGCGCCAGCAGCGACTCGTACTTGGCCCCCCAGTTCTTC; cdr3_aa: CASSDSYLAPQFF
j_call: TRBJ2-3; clone_size: .; d_call: TRBD1; v_call: TRBV4-1; cdr3_nt: TGCGCCAGCAGCCAACCGAGACAGGGGGCCTCCGCAGATACGCAGTATTTT; cdr3_aa: CASSQPRQGASADTQYF
j_call: TRBJ2-7; clone_size: .; d_call: .; v_call: TRBV4-1; cdr3_nt: TGCGCCAGCAGCCAAGGGGTAGTTGGCCCCTACGAGCAGTACTTC; cdr3_aa: CASSQGVVGPYEQYF
j_call: TRBJ2-7; clone_size: .; d_call: .; v_call: TRBV25-1; cdr3_nt: TGTGCCAGCAGCCGGACAACCGCCTACGAGCAGTACTTC; cdr3_aa: CASSRTTAYEQYF
j_call: TRBJ2-5; clone_size: many; d_call: TRBD1; v_call: TRBV7-9; cdr3_nt: TGTGCCAGCAGCCCCCCCCGGGACAGCCAAGAGACCCAGTACTTC; cdr3_aa: CASSPPRDSQETQYF
j_call: TRBJ2-3; clone_size: few; d_call: TRBD1; v_call: TRBV7-9; cdr3_nt: TGTGCCAGCAGCGGGGACAGGGGATCGGCAGATACGCAGTATTTT; cdr3_aa: CASSGDRGSADTQYF
j_call: TRBJ1-2; clone_size: few; d_call: .; v_call: TRBV29-1; cdr3_nt: TGCAGCGCGCGGGAGGGCAATGGCTACACCTTC; cdr3_aa: CSAREGNGYTF
j_call: TRBJ1-2; clone_size: .; d_call: .; v_call: TRBV29-1; cdr3_nt: TGCAGCGGGTTGGGGGGAAACTATGGCTACACCTTC; cdr3_aa: CSGLGGNYGYTF
j_call: TRBJ2-1; clone_size: once; d_call: .; v_call: TRBV14; cdr3_nt: TGTGCCAGCTCCGGAGGGGGGGCTCTACAGAATGAGCAGTTCTTC; cdr3_aa: CASSGGGALQNEQFF
j_call: TRBJ1-3; clone_size: .; d_call: .; v_call: TRBV7-2; cdr3_nt: TGTGCCAGCAGCTTAGACGGGGCAGCTGGAAACACCATATATTTT; cdr3_aa: CASSLDGAAGNTIYF
j_call: TRBJ2-1; clone_size: .; d_call: TRBD1; v_call: TRBV5-5; cdr3_nt: TGTGCCAGCAGCTTTGGGGGACAGAGCAATGAGCAGTTCTTC; cdr3_aa: CASSFGGQSNEQFF
j_call: TRBJ1-5; clone_size: many; d_call: .; v_call: TRBV20-1; cdr3_nt: TGCAGTGCTAGAGGACCGGGACACGGCAATCAGCCCCAGCATTTT; cdr3_aa: CSARGPGHGNQPQHF
j_call: TRBJ2-3; clone_size: .; d_call: TRBD2; v_call: TRBV7-2; cdr3_nt: TGTGCCAGCAGCCCACAAGGCCTAGCGGGGGGCACAGATACGCAGTATTTT; cdr3_aa: CASSPQGLAGGTDTQYF
j_call: TRBJ2-7; clone_size: .; d_call: .; v_call: TRBV2; cdr3_nt: TGTGCCAGCAGGGGACTGTTAACCTACAATAAGCAGTACTTC; cdr3_aa: CASRGLLTYNKQYF
j_call: TRBJ1-5; clone_size: few; d_call: TRBD1; v_call: TRBV5-5; cdr3_nt: TGTGCCAGCAGCTTGGGGGACAGTAGATTACAGCCCCAGCATTTT; cdr3_aa: CASSLGDSRLQPQHF
j_call: TRBJ1-1; clone_size: many; d_call: .; v_call: TRBV6-1; cdr3_nt: TGTGCCAGCAGCGAAGCGGGGGGGTGGAACACTGAAGCTTTCTTT; cdr3_aa: CASSEAGGWNTEAFF
j_call: TRBJ1-4; clone_size: many; d_call: TRBD1; v_call: TRBV2; cdr3_nt: TGTGCCAGCAGAGCACCGGGACAGGGCTCAACTAATGAAAAACTGTTTTTT; cdr3_aa: CASRAPGQGSTNEKLFF
j_call: TRBJ2-3; clone_size: few; d_call: .; v_call: TRBV7-8; cdr3_nt: TGTGCCAGCAGCTCTTTCACCGGGATCACAGATACGCAGTATTTT; cdr3_aa: CASSSFTGITDTQYF
j_call: TRBJ2-7; clone_size: .; d_call: .; v_call: TRBV29-1; cdr3_nt: TGCAGCGTGAAACCCAGGGGAATGGGCTACGAGCAGTACTTC; cdr3_aa: CSVKPRGMGYEQYF
j_call: TRBJ1-5; clone_size: many; d_call: .; v_call: TRBV6-1; cdr3_nt: TGTGCCAGCAGCTCGCCCGTCAGGACTAGGGGCAATCAGCCCCAGCATTTT; cdr3_aa: CASSSPVRTRGNQPQHF
j_call: TRBJ1-2; clone_size: many; d_call: .; v_call: TRBV5-8; cdr3_nt: TGTGCCAGCAGCTTGGGACCGACCGCTAACTATGGCTACACCTTC; cdr3_aa: CASSLGPTANYGYTF
j_call: TRBJ2-5; clone_size: many; d_call: .; v_call: TRBV5-1; cdr3_nt: TGCGCCAGCAGCTTGGAAGTAGGGTTAGAGGTAGAGACCCAGTACTTC; cdr3_aa: CASSLEVGLEVETQYF
j_call: TRBJ2-4; clone_size: .; d_call: TRBD2; v_call: TRBV7-2; cdr3_nt: TGTGCCAGCAGCTTAGTGTTAGCGGGACCCCACAAGAACTTC; cdr3_aa: CASSLVLAGPHKNF
j_call: TRBJ2-3; clone_size: many; d_call: TRBD2; v_call: TRBV5-1; cdr3_nt: TGCGCCAGCAGCCCCGTATCAGGCGCGGGAGGGTCCACAGATACGCAGTATTTT; cdr3_aa: CASSPVSGAGGSTDTQYF
j_call: TRBJ1-1; clone_size: .; d_call: TRBD1; v_call: TRBV6-6; cdr3_nt: TGTGCCAGCAGAAACGGGGACAGGGAATGGGGAACTGAAGCTTTCTTT; cdr3_aa: CASRNGDREWGTEAFF
j_call: TRBJ1-1; clone_size: many; d_call: .; v_call: TRBV5-1; cdr3_nt: TGCGCCAGCAGCGCGTACCAGGGCAACACTGAAGCTTTCTTT; cdr3_aa: CASSAYQGNTEAFF
j_call: TRBJ2-1; clone_size: .; d_call: TRBD1; v_call: TRBV7-8; cdr3_nt: TGTGCCAGCAGCTTGTCCGGGACAGGGGCGTTCAATGAGCAGTTCTTC; cdr3_aa: CASSLSGTGAFNEQFF
j_call: TRBJ2-4; clone_size: many; d_call: TRBD2; v_call: TRBV24-1; cdr3_nt: TGTGCCACCAGTGATTCACTAGCGGGAACCAAAAACATTCAGTACTTC; cdr3_aa: CATSDSLAGTKNIQYF
j_call: TRBJ1-1; clone_size: .; d_call: .; v_call: TRBV19; cdr3_nt: TGTGCCAGTAGTATCCGGCGGAACACTGAAGCTTTCTTT; cdr3_aa: CASSIRRNTEAFF
j_call: TRBJ2-4; clone_size: .; d_call: .; v_call: TRBV20-1; cdr3_nt: TGCAGTGCTAACACGAAAAACATTCAGTACTTC; cdr3_aa: CSANTKNIQYF
j_call: TRBJ2-3; clone_size: many; d_call: .; v_call: TRBV20-1; cdr3_nt: TGCAGTGCTAGAGATCAGTTCATAGATACGCAGTATTTT; cdr3_aa: CSARDQFIDTQYF
j_call: TRBJ1-2; clone_size: .; d_call: .; v_call: TRBV5-1; cdr3_nt: TGCGCCAGCAGCCCGGACCAGGTTACTGGCTACACCTTC; cdr3_aa: CASSPDQVTGYTF
j_call: TRBJ1-2; clone_size: many; d_call: .; v_call: TRBV7-2; cdr3_nt: TGTGCCAGCAGCACCAGGACAACATACTATGGCTACACCTTC; cdr3_aa: CASSTRTTYYGYTF
j_call: TRBJ2-1; clone_size: many; d_call: TRBD1; v_call: TRBV6-4; cdr3_nt: TGTGCCAGCAGTGAACAGGGGGGCTACAATGAGCAGTTCTTC; cdr3_aa: CASSEQGGYNEQFF
j_call: TRBJ1-1; clone_size: few; d_call: .; v_call: TRBV20-1; cdr3_nt: TGCAGTGCTAGGGAGGGGGAGACTGAAGCTTTCTTT; cdr3_aa: CSAREGETEAFF
j_call: TRBJ2-3; clone_size: many; d_call: TRBD2; v_call: TRBV7-3; cdr3_nt: TGTGCCAGCAGCGCCCCGACTAGCGCCGAACCAGATACGCAGTATTTT; cdr3_aa: CASSAPTSAEPDTQYF
j_call: TRBJ1-2; clone_size: .; d_call: TRBD1; v_call: TRBV12-3/TRBV12-4; cdr3_nt: TGTGCCAGCAGACGGACAGGGGGAGCGGGCTATGGCTACACCTTC; cdr3_aa: CASRRTGGAGYGYTF
j_call: TRBJ1-1; clone_size: many; d_call: .; v_call: TRBV5-5; cdr3_nt: TGTGCCAGCAGCAGTACGGCCGGGACAATGTCTGAAGCTTTCTTT; cdr3_aa: CASSSTAGTMSEAFF
j_call: TRBJ2-2; clone_size: few; d_call: .; v_call: TRBV12-3/TRBV12-4; cdr3_nt: TGTGCCAGCAGGCCCAACGGACTATTCACCGGGGAGCTGTTTTTT; cdr3_aa: CASRPNGLFTGELFF
j_call: TRBJ2-2; clone_size: few; d_call: TRBD2; v_call: TRBV7-3; cdr3_nt: TGTGCCAGCAGCTTAAGCCCAGCGGGGGCCGTCGACGGGGAGCTGTTTTTT; cdr3_aa: CASSLSPAGAVDGELFF